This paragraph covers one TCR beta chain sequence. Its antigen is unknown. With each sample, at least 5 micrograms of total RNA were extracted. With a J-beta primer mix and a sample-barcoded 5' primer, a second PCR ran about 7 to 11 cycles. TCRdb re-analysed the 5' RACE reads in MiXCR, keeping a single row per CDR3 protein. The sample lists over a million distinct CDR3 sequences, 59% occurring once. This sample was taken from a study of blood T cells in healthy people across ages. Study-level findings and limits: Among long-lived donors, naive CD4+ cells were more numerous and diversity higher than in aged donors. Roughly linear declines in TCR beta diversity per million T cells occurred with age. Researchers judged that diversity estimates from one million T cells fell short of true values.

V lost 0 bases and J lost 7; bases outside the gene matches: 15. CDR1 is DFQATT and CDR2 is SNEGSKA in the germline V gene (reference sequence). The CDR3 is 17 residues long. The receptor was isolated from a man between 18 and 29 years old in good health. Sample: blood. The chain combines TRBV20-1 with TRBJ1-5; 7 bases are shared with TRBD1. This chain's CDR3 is CSARDLSDGDSSQPQHF. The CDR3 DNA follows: TGCAGTGCTAGAGATCTTAGCGATGGGGACAGTAGCCAGCCCCAGCATTTT.